The rows below give T cell receptor beta chains drawn from one sample of a study of cytomegalovirus exposure and HLA in healthy donors. Some clones are missing from TCRdb's copy, which holds only in-frame ones; the method was immunoSEQ multiplex PCR. Counted here are some 150,000 clones, more than 75% occurring once; the ten biggest clones make up around 3%. The specimen was PBMCs. The source is a man in his late teens or twenties in good health and CMV-seropositive. The CDR3 runs from the conserved cysteine through the conserved F or W. The D gene is left open where the match is weak. Clone size is given for some rows only: seen once, a few or many times, or a class if the clone is expanded.

D: TRBD2; size: -; J: TRBJ2-5; V: TRBV18; DNA: TGTGCCAGCTCACCAGGACTAGCGGGAGCCTCCGGGGAGACCCAGTACTTC; CDR3: CASSPGLAGASGETQYF
D: -; size: -; J: TRBJ1-5; V: TRBV6-1; DNA: TGTGCCAGCAGTCAAGGTGTCACGGGAAGCAATCAGCCCCAGCATTTT; CDR3: CASSQGVTGSNQPQHF
D: -; size: once; J: TRBJ2-3; V: TRBV18; DNA: TGTGCCAGCTCACCGAACAGGGGGGGGACCACAGATACGCAGTATTTT; CDR3: CASSPNRGGTTDTQYF
D: TRBD1; size: -; J: TRBJ2-7; V: TRBV19; DNA: TGTGCCAGCAGTATAGATAAAGGGACAGGGAAATACGAGCAGTACTTC; CDR3: CASSIDKGTGKYEQYF
D: -; size: once; J: TRBJ2-1; V: TRBV27; DNA: TGTGCCAGCAGTTTGGATAGTCCGGAGATCTATGAGCAGTTCTTC; CDR3: CASSLDSPEIYEQFF
D: -; size: once; J: TRBJ1-1; V: TRBV7-9; DNA: TGTGCCAGCAGCTTTCTGGGCGGGGTCTCTGAAGCTTTCTTT; CDR3: CASSFLGGVSEAFF
D: TRBD1; size: -; J: TRBJ1-4; V: TRBV7-2; DNA: TGTGCCAGCAGCTTAGGAGACAGGGGTGAAAAACTGTTTTTT; CDR3: CASSLGDRGEKLFF
D: TRBD2; size: once; J: TRBJ2-1; V: TRBV28; DNA: TGTGCCAGCAGTTTAAATCGGGCGGGAGGTCAAGAGCAGTTCTTC; CDR3: CASSLNRAGGQEQFF
D: -; size: -; J: TRBJ1-3; V: TRBV5-6; DNA: TGTGCCAGCAGCATATCCGCAGGGGCCTCTGGAAACACCATATATTTT; CDR3: CASSISAGASGNTIYF
D: -; size: -; J: TRBJ1-5; V: TRBV5-1; DNA: TGCGCCAGCAGCTTGGATGGACTTAGCAATCAGCCCCAGCATTTT; CDR3: CASSLDGLSNQPQHF
D: TRBD1; size: -; J: TRBJ1-5; V: TRBV5-1; DNA: TGCGCCAGCAGCTGGGGCCCGGGACAGGGCAATCAGCCCCAGCATTTT; CDR3: CASSWGPGQGNQPQHF
D: -; size: once; J: TRBJ2-3; V: TRBV14; DNA: TGTGCCAGCAGCCAAGGGGCCTTTCACACAGATACGCAGTATTTT; CDR3: CASSQGAFHTDTQYF
D: TRBD2; size: once; J: TRBJ2-7; V: TRBV28; DNA: TGTGCCAGCGGGACTAGCGGGTCCTACGAGCAGTACTTC; CDR3: CASGTSGSYEQYF
D: -; size: -; J: TRBJ1-5; V: TRBV14; DNA: TGTGCCAGCAGCTCCCGACATGGGCAGCCCCAGCATTTT; CDR3: CASSSRHGQPQHF
D: TRBD1; size: once; J: TRBJ1-4; V: TRBV5-1; DNA: TGCGCCAGCAGCGAACCGGGACAGGGGTTGAAACTGTTTTTT; CDR3: CASSEPGQGLKLFF
D: -; size: once; J: TRBJ2-3; V: TRBV7-9; DNA: TGTGCCAGCAGCTTAGCGGGCACGTATGAGTATGGCACAGATACGCAGTATTTT; CDR3: CASSLAGTYEYGTDTQYF
D: TRBD2; size: few; J: TRBJ2-1; V: TRBV28; DNA: TGTGCCAGCAGTTTACAAGTTGGGACTAGCGGGAGTAATGAGCAGTTCTTC; CDR3: CASSLQVGTSGSNEQFF
D: TRBD1; size: -; J: TRBJ2-2; V: TRBV25-1; DNA: TGTGCCAGCAGGTGGACAGGGAACACCGGGGAGCTGTTTTTT; CDR3: CASRWTGNTGELFF
D: -; size: once; J: TRBJ2-7; V: TRBV7-9; DNA: TGTGCCAGCAGCCTCATGGGGACAACCTACGAGCAGTACTTC; CDR3: CASSLMGTTYEQYF
D: -; size: -; J: TRBJ2-5; V: TRBV18; DNA: TGTGCCAGCTCACCCGGGGGAGAGACCCAGTACTTC; CDR3: CASSPGGETQYF
D: TRBD2; size: few; J: TRBJ2-1; V: TRBV6-5; DNA: TGTGCCAGCAGCGACGGGGGAGGGTCGGTCAGTGAGCAGTTCTTC; CDR3: CASSDGGGSVSEQFF
D: TRBD1; size: -; J: TRBJ2-2; V: TRBV28; DNA: TGTGCCAGCAGACTCCGGGACAGGCCCACCGGGGAGCTGTTTTTT; CDR3: CASRLRDRPTGELFF
D: -; size: -; J: TRBJ1-1; V: TRBV6-5; DNA: TGTGCCAGCAGTTACTCCACCCCGGACACTGAAGCTTTCTTT; CDR3: CASSYSTPDTEAFF
D: -; size: -; J: TRBJ2-7; V: TRBV6-5; DNA: TGTGCCAGCAGTTATCCAGGATACGAGCAGTACTTC; CDR3: CASSYPGYEQYF
D: TRBD1; size: -; J: TRBJ1-1; V: TRBV28; DNA: TGTGCCAGCAGTTCGACAGGGGGTAAGTGGATGAACACTGAAGCTTTCTTT; CDR3: CASSSTGGKWMNTEAFF
D: TRBD1; size: -; J: TRBJ1-1; V: TRBV27; DNA: TGTGCCAGCAGTGACAGGGGGCACACTGAAGCTTTCTTT; CDR3: CASSDRGHTEAFF
D: -; size: -; J: TRBJ1-1; V: TRBV6-5; DNA: TGTGCCAGCAGTCCCTGGACCCCCGGGATCACTGAAGCTTTCTTT; CDR3: CASSPWTPGITEAFF
D: -; size: -; J: TRBJ1-5; V: TRBV25-1; DNA: TGTGCCAGCCGAATGGCGGACAATCAGCCCCAGCATTTT; CDR3: CASRMADNQPQHF
D: TRBD1; size: -; J: TRBJ2-7; V: TRBV15; DNA: TGTGCCACCAGCAGAGATCAACAGGGGCTACTCTCCTACGAGCAGTACTTC; CDR3: CATSRDQQGLLSYEQYF
D: -; size: -; J: TRBJ1-2; V: TRBV4-2; DNA: TGTGCCAGCAGCCAAGAGATTCGGTCGGGGAACTATGGCTACACCTTC; CDR3: CASSQEIRSGNYGYTF
D: -; size: few; J: TRBJ1-3; V: TRBV15; DNA: TGTGCCACCAGCATTACAGGGTACTCTGGAAACACCATATATTTT; CDR3: CATSITGYSGNTIYF
D: -; size: -; J: TRBJ2-7; V: TRBV30; DNA: TGTGCCTGGAGTCAGACAGCAATCTCCTACGAGCAGTACTTC; CDR3: CAWSQTAISYEQYF
D: TRBD1; size: -; J: TRBJ1-2; V: TRBV6-1; DNA: TGTGCCAGCAGTCAGGGGGAGAGCGGCTACACCTTC; CDR3: CASSQGESGYTF
D: TRBD1; size: -; J: TRBJ2-7; V: TRBV11-3; DNA: TGTGCCAGCAGCTCGGGACAGGGCTACGAGCAGTACTTC; CDR3: CASSSGQGYEQYF
D: TRBD1; size: once; J: TRBJ1-5; V: TRBV6-5; DNA: TGTGCCAGCAGTTCCGCGGTACAGGGGGCTAATCAGCCCCAGCATTTT; CDR3: CASSSAVQGANQPQHF
D: -; size: -; J: TRBJ1-1; V: TRBV6-5; DNA: TGTGCCAGCAGTTACGAGCGGGGGGTCCGGACTGAAGCTTTCTTT; CDR3: CASSYERGVRTEAFF
D: TRBD2; size: once; J: TRBJ2-3; V: TRBV10-2; DNA: TGCGCCAGCAGTGAAGGTAGCGGGATCACAGATACGCAGTATTTT; CDR3: CASSEGSGITDTQYF
D: -; size: -; J: TRBJ1-3; V: TRBV15; DNA: TGTGCCACCAGCAGGGGCAGGGTTGGAAACACCATATATTTT; CDR3: CATSRGRVGNTIYF
D: TRBD2; size: -; J: TRBJ2-7; V: TRBV27; DNA: TGTGCCAGCAGTTTGAATACGGCGGGAGACTACGAGCAGTACTTC; CDR3: CASSLNTAGDYEQYF
D: -; size: -; J: TRBJ2-2; V: TRBV27; DNA: TGTGCCAGCAGCCTGACCGGGGAGCTGTTTTTT; CDR3: CASSLTGELFF
D: TRBD1; size: few; J: TRBJ1-1; V: TRBV9; DNA: TGTGCCAGCAGCGTGACGGGACAGGTGAACACTGAAGCTTTCTTT; CDR3: CASSVTGQVNTEAFF